This T cell receptor (beta chain) was sequenced for a study of T cells in Graves' hyperthyroidism and ophthalmopathy. Hyperthyroidism of Graves' type that showed no ophthalmopathy progression within 18 months was stable. Disease duration under 2 months; hyperthyroidism patients were aged 18 to 65. The PBMCs had their origin in about 9.7 ml of fresh peripheral blood. The trim removed 4 bases at V and 4 bases at J, leaving 6 bases unmatched. Germline assignment: CDR1 ENHRY and CDR2 SYGVKD. The CDR3 is 15 amino acids. Using RNA transcripts as the source, TCR beta CDR3 regions were amplified. The TCR CDR3 first-round RT-PCR relied on the HTBI primer set. MiXCR, run by TCRdb on the multiplex PCR reads, gives a single entry per CDR3 protein. Of roughly 570,000 distinct CDR3 sequences listed, more than 15% are singletons. This clonotype has at least ten counts. Antigen: not known. Findings of the study overall: Blood also held most thyroid clonotypes expanded beyond 0.001.

What was sequenced was blood. The chain links TRBV10-3 to TRBJ1-1; TRBD1 matches at 10 bases. This sequence originates from a young woman with Graves' hyperthyroidism. This chain's CDR3 is CAISGTGGSGTEAFF. CDR3 nucleotide sequence: TGTGCCATCAGTGGGACAGGGGGTTCGGGCACTGAAGCTTTCTTT.